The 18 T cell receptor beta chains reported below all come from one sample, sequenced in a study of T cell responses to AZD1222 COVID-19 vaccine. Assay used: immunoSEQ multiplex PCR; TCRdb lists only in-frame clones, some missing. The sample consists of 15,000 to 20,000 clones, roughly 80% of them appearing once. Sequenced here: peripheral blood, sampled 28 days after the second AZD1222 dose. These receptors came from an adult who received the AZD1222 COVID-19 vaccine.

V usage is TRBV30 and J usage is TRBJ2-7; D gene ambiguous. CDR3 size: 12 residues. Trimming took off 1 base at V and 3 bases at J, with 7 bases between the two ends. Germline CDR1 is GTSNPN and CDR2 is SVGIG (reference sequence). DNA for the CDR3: TGTGCCTGGAGTGCCTCTGACTACGAGCAGTACTTC. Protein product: CAWSASDYEQYF.

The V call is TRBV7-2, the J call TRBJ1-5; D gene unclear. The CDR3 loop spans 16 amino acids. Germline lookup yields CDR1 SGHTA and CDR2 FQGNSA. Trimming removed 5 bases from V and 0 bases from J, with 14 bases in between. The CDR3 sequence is CASSPRTEYSNQPQHF. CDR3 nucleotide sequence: TGTGCCAGCAGCCCCCGGACGGAATATAGCAATCAGCCCCAGCATTTT.

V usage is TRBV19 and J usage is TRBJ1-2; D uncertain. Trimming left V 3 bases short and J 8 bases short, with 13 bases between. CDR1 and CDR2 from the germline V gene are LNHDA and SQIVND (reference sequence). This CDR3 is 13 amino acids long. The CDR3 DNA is TGTGCCAGTAGTATGTCCACGCAACGGGGCTACACCTTC. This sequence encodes CASSMSTQRGYTF. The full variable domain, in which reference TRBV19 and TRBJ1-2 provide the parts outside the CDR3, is DGGITQSPKYLFRKEGQNVTLSCEQNLNHDAMYWYRQDPGQGLRLIYYSQIVNDFQKGDIAEGYSVSREKKESFPLTVTSAQKNPTAFYLCASSMSTQRGYTFGSGTRLTVV.

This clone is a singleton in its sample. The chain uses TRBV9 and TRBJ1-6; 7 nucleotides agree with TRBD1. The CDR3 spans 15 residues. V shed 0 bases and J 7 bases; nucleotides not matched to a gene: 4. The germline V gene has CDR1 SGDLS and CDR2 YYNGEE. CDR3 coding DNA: TGTGCCAGCAGCGTAGAAGGGGGCCTGAATTCACCCCTCCACTTT. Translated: CASSVEGGLNSPLHF. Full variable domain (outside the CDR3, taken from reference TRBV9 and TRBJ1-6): DSGVTQTPKHLITATGQRVTLRCSPRSGDLSVYWYQQSLDQGLQFLIQYYNGEERAKGNILERFSAQQFPDLHSELNLSSLELGDSALYFCASSVEGGLNSPLHFGNGTRLTVT.

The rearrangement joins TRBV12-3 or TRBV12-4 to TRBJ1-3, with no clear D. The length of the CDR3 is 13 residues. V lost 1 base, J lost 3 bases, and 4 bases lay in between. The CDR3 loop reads CASSLVGGNTIYF. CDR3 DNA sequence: TGTGCCAGCAGTTTAGTCGGTGGAAACACCATATATTTT.

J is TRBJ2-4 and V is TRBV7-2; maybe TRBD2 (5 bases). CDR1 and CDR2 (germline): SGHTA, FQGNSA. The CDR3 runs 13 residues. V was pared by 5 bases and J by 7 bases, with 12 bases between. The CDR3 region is CASSPQSGNIQYF. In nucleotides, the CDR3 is TGTGCCAGCAGCCCACAGTCGGGGAACATTCAGTACTTC.

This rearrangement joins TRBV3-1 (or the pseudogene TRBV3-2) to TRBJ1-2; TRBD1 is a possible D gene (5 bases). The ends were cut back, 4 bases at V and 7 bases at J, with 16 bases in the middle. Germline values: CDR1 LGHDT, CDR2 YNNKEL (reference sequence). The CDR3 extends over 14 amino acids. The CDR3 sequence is CASSLLGEASGYTF. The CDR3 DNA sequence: TGTGCCAGCAGCCTCTTAGGGGAGGCGAGTGGCTACACCTTC.

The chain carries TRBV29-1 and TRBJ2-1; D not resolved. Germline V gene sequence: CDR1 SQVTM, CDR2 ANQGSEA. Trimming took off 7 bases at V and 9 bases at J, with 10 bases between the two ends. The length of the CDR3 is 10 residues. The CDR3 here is CSALDFEQFF. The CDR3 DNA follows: TGCAGCGCGCTAGATTTTGAGCAGTTCTTC.

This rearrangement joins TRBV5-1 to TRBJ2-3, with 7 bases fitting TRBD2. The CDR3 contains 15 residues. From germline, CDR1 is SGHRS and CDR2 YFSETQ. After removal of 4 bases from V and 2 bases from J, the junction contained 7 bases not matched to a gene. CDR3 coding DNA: TGCGCCAGCAGCACAAGCGGGGCAGACACAGATACGCAGTATTTT. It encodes CASSTSGADTDTQYF.

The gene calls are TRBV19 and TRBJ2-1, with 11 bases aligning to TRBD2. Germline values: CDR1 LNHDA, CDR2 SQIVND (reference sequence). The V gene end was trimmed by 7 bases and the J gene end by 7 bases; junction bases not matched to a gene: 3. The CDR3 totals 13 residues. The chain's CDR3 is CASKPSGGNEQFF. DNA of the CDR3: TGTGCCAGTAAACCTAGCGGGGGGAATGAGCAGTTCTTC.

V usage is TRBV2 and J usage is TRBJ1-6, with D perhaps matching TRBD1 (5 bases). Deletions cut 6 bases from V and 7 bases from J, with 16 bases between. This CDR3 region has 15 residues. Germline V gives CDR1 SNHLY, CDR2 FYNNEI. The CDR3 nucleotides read TGTGCCAGCAGCGCCCCGGGGGGGGTGAATTCACCCCTCCACTTT. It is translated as CASSAPGGVNSPLHF.

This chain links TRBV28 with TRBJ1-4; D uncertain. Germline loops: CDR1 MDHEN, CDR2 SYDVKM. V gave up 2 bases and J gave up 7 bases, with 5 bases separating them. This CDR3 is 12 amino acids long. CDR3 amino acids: CASSLIGEKLFF. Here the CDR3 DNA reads TGTGCCAGCAGTTTAATAGGTGAAAAACTGTTTTTT.

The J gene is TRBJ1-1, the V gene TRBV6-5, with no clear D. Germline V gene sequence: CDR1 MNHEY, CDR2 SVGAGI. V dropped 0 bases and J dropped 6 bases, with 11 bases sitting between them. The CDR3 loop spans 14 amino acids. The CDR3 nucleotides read TGTGCCAGCAGTTACTCGTCAAAGGGAGCTGAAGCTTTCTTT. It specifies CASSYSSKGAEAFF.

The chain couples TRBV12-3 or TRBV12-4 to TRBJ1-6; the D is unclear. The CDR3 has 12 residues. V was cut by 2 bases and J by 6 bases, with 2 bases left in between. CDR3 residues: CASSLRNSPLHF. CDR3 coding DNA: TGTGCCAGCAGTTTACGTAATTCACCCCTCCACTTT.

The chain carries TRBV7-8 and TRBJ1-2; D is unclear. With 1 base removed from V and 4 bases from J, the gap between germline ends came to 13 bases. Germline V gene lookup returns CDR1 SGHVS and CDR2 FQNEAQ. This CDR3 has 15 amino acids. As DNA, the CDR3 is TGTGCCAGCAGCTTAGGGAAGCGTTCAGGCTATGGCTACACCTTC. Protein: CASSLGKRSGYGYTF.

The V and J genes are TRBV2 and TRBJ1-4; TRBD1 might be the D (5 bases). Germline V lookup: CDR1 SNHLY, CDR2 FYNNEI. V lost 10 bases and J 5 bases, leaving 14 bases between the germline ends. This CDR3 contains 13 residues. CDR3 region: CATSGQGNEKLFF. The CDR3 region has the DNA TGTGCCACCTCTGGGCAGGGAAATGAAAAACTGTTTTTT. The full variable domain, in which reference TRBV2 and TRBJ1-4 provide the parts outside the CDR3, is EPEVTQTPSHQVTQMGQEVILRCVPISNHLYFYWYRQILGQKVEFLVSFYNNEISEKSEIFDDQFSVERPDGSNFTLKIRSTKLEDSAMYFCATSGQGNEKLFFGSGTQLSVL.

Here the CDR3 DNA reads TGTGCCAGCAGCCAAGAGTACGACAGGGCCTATGGCTACACCTTC. Protein: CASSQEYDRAYGYTF. This chain joins TRBV4-2 and TRBJ1-2; 7 positions match TRBD1. Unmatched junction bases numbered 5, after V lost 0 bases and J lost 4 bases. The CDR3 extends over 15 amino acids. CDR1 and CDR2 (germline): LGHNA, YNFKEQ.

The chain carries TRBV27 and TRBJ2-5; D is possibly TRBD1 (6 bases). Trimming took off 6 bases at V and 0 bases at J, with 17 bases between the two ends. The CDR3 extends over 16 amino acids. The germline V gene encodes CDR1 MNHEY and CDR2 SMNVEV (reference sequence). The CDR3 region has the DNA TGTGCCAGCAGGCCTCGGATGGGGGCTAACCAAGAGACCCAGTACTTC. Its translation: CASRPRMGANQETQYF.